The T cell receptor (beta chain) described here comes from a study of blood T cell repertoires in COVID-19. About the research overall: The United States, Italy and Spain were the sources of the acute and convalescent COVID-19 samples.

Trimming took 8 bases from V and 2 from J; bases not matched to a gene: 12. From germline, CDR1 is SNHLY and CDR2 FYNNEI. The CDR3 sequence is 15 residues long. Repertoires were generated with immunoSEQ multiplex PCR, while TCRdb's copy carries only in-frame clones and drops some. The sample includes about 160,000 clones, roughly 80% of them seen just once. This clone was seen more than once but under ten times. The rearrangement links TRBV2 to TRBJ2-7; 7 nucleotides agree with TRBD2. The clonotype was recovered from a man aged 65 to 85 with acute or convalescent COVID-19. The sample comprised peripheral blood. In DNA form, the CDR3 reads TGTGCCAGCTCCGGAGGAGCGGGGACCGCCTACGAGCAGTACTTC. It encodes CASSGGAGTAYEQYF.